This T cell receptor beta chain was recorded in a study of Ad26.COV2.S vaccination and SARS-CoV-2 variants. Notes on the study in general: Researchers cautioned that TCR breadth and depth analyses may have underestimated total T cell responses. CD8+ and CD4+ T cells specific for spike reportedly responded with substantial breadth after vaccination.

Concerning this clone: Antigen unknown.

The treatment here: some 20 received Ad26.COV2.S at low or high dose, single or two shots; roughly five received placebo; per-sample allocation not given. Each sample was drawn 63 days after the first injection (of vaccine or placebo). In Boston, an adult donor aged 18-55 years took part. Vaccination used an Ad26 vector expressing Wuhan-strain SARS-CoV-2 spike. Deletions cut 7 bases from V and 1 base from J, with 13 bases between. This CDR3 comprises 15 residues. Germline V gene sequence: CDR1 SGHVS, CDR2 FNYEAQ. The method was immunoSEQ multiplex PCR; TCRdb's version includes in-frame clones alone and lacks a portion of them. The table shows 350,000 to 400,000 clones, with approximately 90% occurring only once.

This TCR was recovered from a person between 18 and 59 years old who received the Ad26.COV2.S COVID-19 vaccine or a placebo. The chain employs TRBV7-6 and TRBJ2-2, with D uncertain. The material was peripheral blood, obtained in a trial of Ad26.COV2.S vaccine versus placebo. The DNA for the CDR3 is TGTGCCAGCACCGCCCAGTTCATGAACACCGGGGAGCTGTTTTTT. It encodes CASTAQFMNTGELFF.